The sequence of this T cell receptor beta chain was determined in a study of control samples from healthy donors and cancer patients. J lost 7 bases, V lost 5 bases, and 8 bases had no gene match. The CDR3 contains 14 residues. Per germline, CDR1 SNHLY and CDR2 FYNNEI. The assay was immunoSEQ multiplex PCR, and TCRdb's table has in-frame clones only and misses some. Here the sample table reports approximately 190,000 clones. This clonotype was sampled from a woman between 25 and 40 years old in good health. The V gene is TRBV2, the J gene TRBJ1-2; 9 nucleotides agree with TRBD1. Sequenced sample: blood. DNA for the CDR3: TGTGCCAGCAGTCCGGACAGGGGAATTGGTGGCTACACCTTC. This gives the protein CASSPDRGIGGYTF. The full variable domain, completed using reference TRBV2 and TRBJ1-2, is EPEVTQTPSHQVTQMGQEVILRCVPISNHLYFYWYRQILGQKVEFLVSFYNNEISEKSEIFDDQFSVERPDGSNFTLKIRSTKLEDSAMYFCASSPDRGIGGYTFGSGTRLTVV.